Each of the 28 T cell receptor beta chains below was sequenced from the same sample in a study of graft-versus-host responses after intestinal transplantation. This table comes from immunoSEQ multiplex PCR, and its TCRdb copy is limited to in-frame clones, with some not included. The data contain 5,000 or so clones, 72% of them singletons. Graft samples were processed, releasing intraepithelial and lamina propria lymphocytes. Sequences were derived from ileum tissue, sampled around 37 weeks after intestinal transplant. These TCRs come from a human patient who received an intestinal transplant, so some T cells may come from the graft donor.

The chain is built from TRBV4-2 and TRBJ1-2, with TRBD1 matching over 11 bases. Germline values: CDR1 LGHNA, CDR2 YNFKEQ. V was clipped by 0 bases and J by 7 bases; unmatched bases: 7. CDR3 length: 16 amino acids. CDR3 sequence: CASSQEGTGGSCGYTF. Written as DNA, the CDR3 is TGTGCCAGCAGCCAAGAGGGGACAGGGGGGAGTTGTGGCTACACCTTC.

This chain connects TRBV7-6 to TRBJ2-2; 10 nucleotides line up with TRBD2. The CDR3 is 16 amino acids. Germline CDR1 is SGHVS and CDR2 is FNYEAQ. Germline trimming cut 5 bases from V and 2 bases from J; bases unmatched to any gene: 5. The CDR3 coding sequence is TGTGCCAGCAGCCCCCTAGCGGGAGCAAACACCGGGGAGCTGTTTTTT. Protein product: CASSPLAGANTGELFF.

V gene TRBV6-1 combines with J gene TRBJ2-3; 10 bases agree with TRBD2. CDR3 length: 19 residues. V shed 4 bases and J 2 bases; nucleotides not matched to a gene: 15. CDR1 MNHNS and CDR2 SASEGT come from the germline V gene. CDR3 in amino acids: CASSAVPSGSGGVTDTQYF. CDR3 coding DNA: TGTGCCAGCAGTGCAGTCCCTAGCGGGAGTGGTGGAGTCACAGATACGCAGTATTTT.

The chain is built from TRBV6-5 and TRBJ2-1; D might be TRBD2 (5 bases). V lost 7 bases and J 2 bases, leaving 9 bases between the germline ends. Germline CDR1 is MNHEY and CDR2 is SVGAGI. This CDR3 is built from 13 residues. CDR3 in amino acids: CASTEAAYNEQFF. Here the CDR3 DNA reads TGTGCCAGCACCGAAGCGGCCTACAATGAGCAGTTCTTC.

The chain combines TRBV28 with TRBJ2-7, with D possibly TRBD1 on 6 matching bases. Trimming shortened V by 6 bases and J by 6 bases, and 12 bases separated the two germline ends. The CDR3 totals 12 residues. Germline values: CDR1 MDHEN, CDR2 SYDVKM. In DNA, the CDR3 is TGTGCCAGCAGCACAGGGTTTGCCGAGCAGTACTTC. It encodes CASSTGFAEQYF.

This clone was observed a single time. Here the CDR3 DNA reads TGTGCCAGCAGCTTGCGGGGCAATGAGCAGTTCTTC. This gives the protein CASSLRGNEQFF. The rearrangement uses TRBV7-2 and TRBJ2-1; D may be TRBD2 (6 bases). V gave up 3 bases and J gave up 6 bases, with 6 bases separating them. Germline V CDR1 and CDR2: SGHTA, FQGNSA. The CDR3 spans 12 residues.

In this sample, this clone turned up once. This rearrangement joins TRBV18 to TRBJ2-1; 12 bases fit TRBD2. Germline V gene lookup returns CDR1 KGHSH and CDR2 LQKENI. This CDR3 spans 17 amino acids. V dropped 0 bases and J dropped 8; count of bases not matched to a gene: 8. CDR3 nucleotides: TGTGCCAGCTCACCACCGCCTACTAGCGGGAGGTCCCATGAGCAGTTCTTC. It codes for CASSPPPTSGRSHEQFF. The full variable domain, rest sourced from reference TRBV18 and TRBJ2-1, is NAGVMQNPRHLVRRRGQEARLRCSPMKGHSHVYWYRQLPEEGLKFMVYLQKENIIDESGMPKERFSAEFPKEGPSILRIQQVVRGDSAAYFCASSPPPTSGRSHEQFFGPGTRLTVL.

The chain employs TRBV29-1 and TRBJ2-2; D might be TRBD1 (6 bases). The CDR3 consists of 13 residues. The germline gives CDR1 SQVTM, CDR2 ANQGSEA. Trimming stripped 7 bases from V and 0 bases from J, with 9 bases between. The CDR3 sequence is CSAGGPNTGELFF. Written as DNA, the CDR3 is TGCAGCGCTGGGGGCCCGAACACCGGGGAGCTGTTTTTT.

By share of the sample, this clone is large. In the same sample, other DNA sequences code for this CDR3. The chain employs TRBV10-3 and TRBJ1-5, with TRBD1 matching 10 bases. The V and J ends lost 2 bases and 4 bases, in that order; junction bases with no gene match: 2. The CDR3 covers 15 residues. The germline V gene has CDR1 ENHRY and CDR2 SYGVKD. The chain's CDR3 is CAISEMGQGNQPQHF. In DNA form, the CDR3 reads TGTGCCATCAGTGAGATGGGACAGGGGAATCAGCCCCAGCATTTT.

This clone showed up just once. The chain combines TRBV28 with TRBJ1-1, with TRBD1 matching 7 bases. CDR3 size: 10 residues. Germline CDR1 MDHEN, CDR2 SYDVKM. Written as DNA, the CDR3 is TGTGCTCCAGGGGGCACTGAAGCTTTCTTT. Protein: CAPGGTEAFF.

This chain joins TRBV5-6 and TRBJ2-3, with a tentative D call TRBD2 (5 bases). CDR1 and CDR2 from the germline V gene are SGHDT and YYEEEE. The CDR3 extends over 18 amino acids. The V end was cut by 3 bases, the J end by 5 bases, with 25 bases between. The CDR3 is CASSYGTLFLSGKDTQYF. CDR3 bases: TGTGCCAGCAGCTACGGAACCTTGTTCCTTTCGGGGAAAGATACGCAGTATTTT.

The sample holds a few counts of this clone. The chain has TRBV5-6 and TRBJ2-7; D may be TRBD1 (7 bases). Germline CDR1 SGHDT, CDR2 YYEEEE. V lost 3 bases and J lost 2, with 18 bases in between. The CDR3 totals 16 residues. The CDR3 loop is CASSSPGGQITYEQYF. The CDR3, as DNA: TGTGCCAGCAGCTCACCCGGGGGACAGATTACCTACGAGCAGTACTTC.

The chain combines TRBV6-1 with TRBJ1-1; a weak D match, TRBD1 (6 bases). The CDR3 is 17 amino acids. V lost 2 bases, J lost 1 base, and 17 bases lay in between. The germline V gene encodes CDR1 MNHNS and CDR2 SASEGT. The CDR3, as DNA: TGTGCCAGCAGTGAAATTCCGGGGGGCGGGCGGAACACTGAAGCTTTCTTT. Translation gives CASSEIPGGGRNTEAFF.

This clone is a singleton in its sample. The genes are TRBV6-4 and TRBJ2-3; 9 nucleotides match TRBD2. This CDR3 has 14 amino acids. CDR1 and CDR2 (germline): MRHNA, SNTAGT. The ends lost 4 bases at V and 2 bases at J; junction bases unmatched: 1. The CDR3 coding sequence is TGTGCCAGCAGTGGCGGGGGGGCCACAGATACGCAGTATTTT. It is translated as CASSGGGATDTQYF.

V usage is TRBV6-5 and J usage is TRBJ1-1; weak D call: TRBD1 (6 bases). CDR3 length equals 14 residues. In germline, CDR1 is MNHEY, CDR2 SVGAGI. Trimming pared 5 bases from V and 3 bases from J, leaving 13 bases between. This chain's CDR3 is CASSLQGSHTEAFF. CDR3 nucleotide sequence: TGTGCCAGCAGTCTCCAGGGGTCCCACACTGAAGCTTTCTTT.

Relative to its sample, this clone is medium-sized (0.01 to 0.1%). The chain combines TRBV6-4 with TRBJ2-3; 9 nucleotides line up with TRBD2. The CDR3 covers 15 residues. The germline V gene has CDR1 MRHNA and CDR2 SNTAGT. The V and J ends lost 5 bases and 0 bases, in that order; junction bases with no gene match: 3. The CDR3 bases are TGTGCCAGCAGTCTCACTAGCGGGAGCACAGATACGCAGTATTTT. The encoded protein is CASSLTSGSTDTQYF.

The chain links TRBV7-2 to TRBJ1-1, with D hard to call. CDR1 is SGHTA, CDR2 FQGNSA, per germline. The CDR3 contains 19 residues. V was shortened by 5 bases and J by 3 bases, with 28 bases between the two germline ends. The CDR3 protein is CASSRTVYYRGEIDTEAFF. Written as DNA, the CDR3 is TGTGCCAGCAGCCGCACTGTATATTATCGTGGGGAGATAGACACTGAAGCTTTCTTT.

J is TRBJ2-7 and V is TRBV10-3; the D is unclear. Deletions cut 2 bases from V and 3 bases from J, with 8 bases between. CDR1 is ENHRY, CDR2 SYGVKD, per germline. The CDR3 runs to 13 residues. The CDR3 is CAISEERDYEQYF. The DNA for the CDR3 is TGTGCCATCAGTGAGGAGAGAGACTACGAGCAGTACTTC.

This chain uses TRBV10-1 with TRBJ2-2, with 12 bases matching TRBD1. The germline CDR1 and CDR2 sequences are WNHNN and SYGVQD (reference sequence). V lost 7 bases to trimming and J lost 2 bases; unmatched junction nucleotides: 17. The length of the CDR3 is 20 residues. CDR3 amino acids: CASIENQGQGAERNTGELFF. CDR3 coding DNA: TGCGCCAGCATTGAAAACCAGGGACAGGGGGCGGAGAGAAACACCGGGGAGCTGTTTTTT.

The chain uses TRBV6-1 and TRBJ2-2, with D maybe TRBD2 (5 bases). The V end lost 1 base, the J end lost 9 bases, and 18 bases lay between the germline ends. Germline loops: CDR1 MNHNS, CDR2 SASEGT. This CDR3 region has 16 residues. As DNA, the CDR3 is TGTGCCAGCAGTGAAGGAGGGCGGTGGGTACAGAGGGAGCTGTTTTTT. Its protein product is CASSEGGRWVQRELFF.

The rearrangement joins TRBV28 to TRBJ1-1; 7 bases are a match to TRBD1. Trimming cost V 4 bases and J 6 bases; bases outside gene matches: 20. The CDR3 consists of 18 residues. In germline, CDR1 is MDHEN, CDR2 SYDVKM. The CDR3 protein is CASSSWPDRPNGSPEAFF. The DNA of the CDR3 is TGTGCCAGCAGTTCTTGGCCGGACAGGCCGAACGGGTCGCCTGAAGCTTTCTTT.

This chain joins TRBV27 and TRBJ2-1; 10 nucleotides align to TRBD2. V trimming: 1 base; J trimming: 4 bases; junction bases outside the gene matches: 4. There are 16 residues in the CDR3. Looked up from germline, CDR1 is MNHEY and CDR2 is SMNVEV (reference sequence). In DNA form, the CDR3 reads TGTGCCAGCAGTTTATACCGAGCGGGAGGGTACAATGAGCAGTTCTTC. Translating gives CASSLYRAGGYNEQFF.

This clone occurred once. The V gene is TRBV7-9, the J gene TRBJ2-1; possible D gene TRBD1, 5 bases. The CDR3 is 12 amino acids. V was cut by 5 bases and J by 9 bases, with 11 bases left in between. Germline CDR1 SEHNR, CDR2 FQNEAQ (reference sequence). The CDR3 reads CASSLDKGEQFF. CDR3 coding DNA: TGTGCCAGCAGCCTGGACAAGGGTGAGCAGTTCTTC.

V gene TRBV10-3 combines with J gene TRBJ2-1; 11 nucleotides line up with TRBD2. Per the germline V gene, CDR1 is ENHRY and CDR2 is SYGVKD. CDR3 length: 15 amino acids. Trimming took 11 bases from V and 5 from J; bases not matched to a gene: 11. This CDR3 reads CALKAGLAVHNEQFF. CDR3 DNA sequence: TGTGCCCTGAAAGCGGGACTAGCGGTTCACAATGAGCAGTTCTTC.

This CDR3 reads CASSAPPFDTQYF. DNA for the CDR3: TGTGCCAGCAGTGCCCCCCCTTTTGATACGCAGTATTTT. The chain employs TRBV6-1 and TRBJ2-3; no clear D gene. CDR1 is MNHNS, CDR2 SASEGT, per germline. Trimming stripped 4 bases from V and 6 bases from J, with 11 bases between. There are 13 residues in the CDR3.

The chain is built from TRBV5-1 and TRBJ1-1; TRBD1 matches at 7 bases. This CDR3 contains 17 residues. Germline CDR1 SGHRS, CDR2 YFSETQ. Losses at the gene ends were 0 bases for V and 1 base for J; bases not matched to a gene: 9. In DNA form, the CDR3 reads TGCGCCAGCAGCTTGGGCTGGGCAGGGGGGCGGAACACTGAAGCTTTCTTT. It is translated as CASSLGWAGGRNTEAFF.

This chain links TRBV7-2 with TRBJ1-1; D might be TRBD1 (5 bases). V dropped 0 bases and J dropped 6 bases, with 8 bases sitting between them. CDR3 length: 13 residues. Germline-derived CDR1 and CDR2 are SGHTA and FQGNSA. The CDR3 sequence: CASSLARGAEAFF. The CDR3 bases are TGTGCCAGCAGCTTAGCGCGGGGGGCTGAAGCTTTCTTT.

This chain connects TRBV6-1 to TRBJ2-3; TRBD2 matches at 10 bases. V gave up 3 bases and J gave up 3 bases; unmatched junction bases: 3. In germline, CDR1 is MNHNS, CDR2 SASEGT. CDR3 size: 15 residues. The DNA of the CDR3 is TGTGCCAGCAGTGACCCTAGCGGGAGAACAGATACGCAGTATTTT. It yields the protein CASSDPSGRTDTQYF.